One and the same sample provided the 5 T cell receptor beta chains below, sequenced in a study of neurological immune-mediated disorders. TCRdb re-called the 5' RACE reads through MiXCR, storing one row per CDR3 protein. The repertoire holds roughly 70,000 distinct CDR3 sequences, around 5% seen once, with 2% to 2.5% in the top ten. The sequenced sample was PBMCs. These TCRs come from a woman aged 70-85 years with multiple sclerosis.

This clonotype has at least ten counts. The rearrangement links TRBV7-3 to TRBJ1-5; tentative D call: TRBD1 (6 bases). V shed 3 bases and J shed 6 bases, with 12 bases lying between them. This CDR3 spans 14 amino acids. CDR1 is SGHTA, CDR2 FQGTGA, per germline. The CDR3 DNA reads TGTGCCAGCAGCTTTGGGGGCAAGGGTCAGCCCCAGCATTTT. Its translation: CASSFGGKGQPQHF.

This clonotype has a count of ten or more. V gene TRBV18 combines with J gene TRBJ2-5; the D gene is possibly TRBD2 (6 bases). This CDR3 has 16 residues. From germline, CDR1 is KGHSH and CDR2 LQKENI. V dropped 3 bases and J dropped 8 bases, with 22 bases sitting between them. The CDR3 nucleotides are TGTGCCAGCTCACCGGACCCGACATTTGGGGGAGGCACCCAGTACTTC. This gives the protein CASSPDPTFGGGTQYF.

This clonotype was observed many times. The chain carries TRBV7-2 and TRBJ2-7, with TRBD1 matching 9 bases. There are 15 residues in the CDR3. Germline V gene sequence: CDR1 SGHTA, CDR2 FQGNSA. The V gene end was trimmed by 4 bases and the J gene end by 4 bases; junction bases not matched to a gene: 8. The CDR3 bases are TGTGCCAGCAGCTCCACCGGGACAGGGATGTACGAGCAGTACTTC. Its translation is CASSSTGTGMYEQYF.

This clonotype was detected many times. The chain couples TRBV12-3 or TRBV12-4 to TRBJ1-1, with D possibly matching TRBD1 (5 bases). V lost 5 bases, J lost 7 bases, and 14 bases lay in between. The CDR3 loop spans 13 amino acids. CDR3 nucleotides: TGTGCCAGCAGTCCAAACACAGGTTTTGAAGCTTTCTTT. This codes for CASSPNTGFEAFF.

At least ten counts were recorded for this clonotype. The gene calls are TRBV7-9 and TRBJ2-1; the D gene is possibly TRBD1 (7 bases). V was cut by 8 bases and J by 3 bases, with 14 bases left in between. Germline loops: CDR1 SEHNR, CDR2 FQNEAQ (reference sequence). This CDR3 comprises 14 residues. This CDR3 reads CASAQGGDYNEQFF. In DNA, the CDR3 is TGTGCCAGCGCCCAGGGGGGAGACTACAATGAGCAGTTCTTC.